Following are 26 T cell receptor beta chains from one sample sequenced in a study of T-cell reconstitution after alpha-beta-depleted transplantation in children. Unique molecular identifiers were incorporated during preparation of the TCRbeta library. TCRdb reanalysed the PCR reads using MiXCR and keeps one entry per CDR3 protein. The table has under 350,000 distinct CDR3 sequences, almost 10% seen once. Sequenced here: PBMCs from the stem cell graft donor, sampled from the stem cell graft. The receptor set was obtained from a human donor who donated a stem cell graft to a child with SCID.

This clonotype has at least ten counts. The rearrangement uses TRBV6-5 and TRBJ2-1; no clear D. Germline V gives CDR1 MNHEY, CDR2 SVGAGI. V lost 6 bases and J 4 bases, leaving 4 bases between the germline ends. The CDR3 loop spans 11 amino acids. CDR3 bases: TGTGCCAGCAGGATGTACAATGAGCAGTTCTTC. Amino acid sequence: CASRMYNEQFF.

This clonotype was counted a few times. V and J are TRBV4-1 and TRBJ2-2; 9 bases fit TRBD1. Trimming took 5 bases from V and 3 from J; bases not matched to a gene: 4. Germline loops: CDR1 MGHRA, CDR2 YSYEKL. The CDR3 extends over 15 amino acids. The CDR3, as DNA: TGCGCCAGCAGCAACCGGGACAGGGACACCGGGGAGCTGTTTTTT. Its protein product is CASSNRDRDTGELFF.

This clonotype was recorded at least ten times. This rearrangement joins TRBV27 to TRBJ1-1, with D possibly being TRBD1 (5 bases). The CDR3 is 13 residues long. V was clipped by 2 bases and J by 1 base, with 5 bases between them. Germline CDR1 is MNHEY and CDR2 is SMNVEV (reference sequence). The CDR3 sequence: CASSLGTNTEAFF. The CDR3 nucleotides read TGTGCCAGCAGTTTAGGGACGAACACTGAAGCTTTCTTT.

The rearrangement links TRBV6-5 to TRBJ2-5, with D tentatively TRBD1 (6 bases). The V gene's germline CDR1 is MNHEY and CDR2 SVGAGI. V was shortened by 2 bases and J by 1 base, with 20 bases between the two germline ends. This CDR3 has 18 residues. CDR3 loop: CASSYRAGPTGTQETQYF. CDR3 DNA: TGTGCCAGCAGTTACCGCGCCGGGCCGACAGGAACCCAAGAGACCCAGTACTTC.

The chain recombines TRBV5-1 with TRBJ2-7; D possibly uses TRBD1 or TRBD2 (6 bases each). Trimming shortened V by 4 bases and J by 2 bases, and 16 bases separated the two germline ends. The CDR3 has 15 amino acids. Germline lookup yields CDR1 SGHRS and CDR2 YFSETQ. CDR3 residues: CASSAGTSKPYEQYF. CDR3 in DNA: TGCGCCAGCAGCGCGGGGACATCCAAGCCCTACGAGCAGTACTTC.

This clonotype showed up just a few times. The rearrangement uses TRBV4-1 and TRBJ2-7; tentatively, D is TRBD1 (6 bases). The CDR3 loop spans 15 amino acids. V was cut by 1 base and J by 6 bases, with 16 bases left in between. Germline loops: CDR1 MGHRA, CDR2 YSYEKL. The CDR3 sequence: CASSQVAQGRIEQYF. In DNA form, the CDR3 reads TGCGCCAGCAGCCAAGTTGCGCAGGGGCGTATCGAGCAGTACTTC.

V is TRBV29-1 and J is TRBJ2-2; a weak D match, TRBD1 (6 bases). Trimming left V 7 bases short and J 4 bases short, with 22 bases between. The germline gives CDR1 SQVTM, CDR2 ANQGSEA. The CDR3 contains 16 residues. Written as DNA, the CDR3 is TGCAGCGCTGACCTGAGGGGGACATCGGGCACCGGGGAGCTGTTTTTT. Translated: CSADLRGTSGTGELFF.

The V and J genes are TRBV18 and TRBJ1-2; D remains unclear. V was trimmed by 2 bases and J by 3 bases, leaving 7 bases between them. This CDR3 has 13 amino acids. Germline V gene sequence: CDR1 KGHSH, CDR2 LQKENI. The CDR3 loop reads CASSPSSHYGYTF. CDR3 coding DNA: TGTGCCAGCTCACCATCTTCTCACTATGGCTACACCTTC.

This clonotype was detected only a few times. The chain is built from TRBV4-1 and TRBJ2-3, with D maybe TRBD1 (6 bases). The V end was cut by 0 bases, the J end by 5 bases, with 9 bases between. Germline V gene data show CDR1 as MGHRA and CDR2 as YSYEKL. The CDR3 has 14 amino acids. The CDR3 DNA is TGCGCCAGCAGCCAAGAGGACAGAAAAGATACGCAGTATTTT. It translates to CASSQEDRKDTQYF.

The chain couples TRBV7-2 to TRBJ2-2; 8 positions match TRBD2. Germline V gene lookup returns CDR1 SGHTA and CDR2 FQGNSA. V trimming: 4 bases; J trimming: 6 bases; junction bases outside the gene matches: 10. CDR3 size: 16 residues. The CDR3 region has the DNA TGTGCCAGCAGCTCGAGCGGGGGCGGGGTGCCCGGGGAGCTGTTTTTT. Translated: CASSSSGGGVPGELFF. The entire variable domain, with the rest obtained from reference TRBV7-2 and TRBJ2-2, is as follows: GAGVSQSPSNKVTEKGKDVELRCDPISGHTALYWYRQSLGQGLEFLIYFQGNSAPDKSGLPSDRFSAERTGGSVSTLTIQRTQQEDSAVYLCASSSSGGGVPGELFFGEGSRLTVL.

This clonotype was seen a few times. The chain uses TRBV12-3 or TRBV12-4 and TRBJ2-7; 7 bases match TRBD1. The V gene end was trimmed by 6 bases and the J gene end by 4 bases; junction bases not matched to a gene: 9. This CDR3 spans 14 amino acids. The CDR3 DNA sequence: TGTGCCAGCAGGTCAAACAGGGGCGGGTACGAGCAGTACTTC. Protein: CASRSNRGGYEQYF.

The chain joins TRBV12-3 or TRBV12-4 to TRBJ1-6; D uncertain. V lost 5 bases to trimming and J lost 0 bases, with 14 bases between them. This CDR3 is built from 17 residues. CDR3 bases: TGTGCCAGCAGTCTCGGACGGGGTAGCTCCTATAATTCACCCCTCCACTTT. As protein: CASSLGRGSSYNSPLHF.

The rearrangement uses TRBV12-3 or TRBV12-4 and TRBJ2-2, with TRBD2 as a possible D gene (5 bases). Trimming removed 3 bases at V and 10 bases at J, with 15 bases between. This CDR3 spans 14 amino acids. The CDR3 DNA is TGTGCCAGCAGTTTTGGGTCAGCGGCCGTGGAGCTGTTTTTT. This translates into CASSFGSAAVELFF.

This clonotype was seen more than once but under ten times. The chain recombines TRBV7-8 with TRBJ2-3; D is perhaps TRBD1 (6 bases). Trimming left V 5 bases short and J 2 bases short, with 17 bases between. There are 16 residues in the CDR3. Germline V gives CDR1 SGHVS, CDR2 FQNEAQ. The CDR3 region has the DNA TGTGCCAGCAGCCAATGGACACGGGACAACACAGATACGCAGTATTTT. This gives the protein CASSQWTRDNTDTQYF.

This clonotype was counted ten times or more. The V and J genes are TRBV15 and TRBJ2-3, with 9 nucleotides matching TRBD1. This CDR3 is 15 amino acids long. Germline V gene lookup returns CDR1 LNHNV and CDR2 YYDKDF (reference sequence). The V segment lost 5 bases and the J segment 3 bases; nucleotides outside the gene matches: 6. This chain's CDR3 is CATSSDRGRTDTQYF. CDR3 in DNA: TGTGCCACCAGCTCTGACAGGGGGAGAACAGATACGCAGTATTTT. Based on the CDR3 plus reference TRBV15 and TRBJ2-3, the full variable domain is DAMVIQNPRYQVTQFGKPVTLSCSQTLNHNVMYWYQQKSSQAPKLLFHYYDKDFNNEADTPDNFQSRRPNTSFCFLDIRSPGLGDTAMYLCATSSDRGRTDTQYFGPGTRLTVL.

The genes are TRBV15 and TRBJ1-1; the D gene is possibly TRBD1 (5 bases). The germline V gene encodes CDR1 LNHNV and CDR2 YYDKDF (reference sequence). The CDR3 has 14 residues. V lost 0 bases and J 3 bases, leaving 8 bases between the germline ends. This CDR3 is CATSRDSGDTEAFF. Here the CDR3 DNA reads TGTGCCACCAGCAGAGACTCGGGGGACACTGAAGCTTTCTTT.

The genes are TRBV7-8 and TRBJ2-5; tentative D call: TRBD2 (5 bases). The ends were cut back, 5 bases at V and 5 bases at J, with 12 bases in the middle. The germline CDR1 and CDR2 sequences are SGHVS and FQNEAQ. CDR3 size: 13 residues. Written as DNA, the CDR3 is TGTGCCAGCAGCCTAAGCCCGGGGGAGACCCAGTACTTC. Protein: CASSLSPGETQYF. Together with reference TRBV7-8 and TRBJ2-5, the CDR3 gives the full variable domain: GAGVSQSPRYKVAKRGQDVALRCDPISGHVSLFWYQQALGQGPEFLTYFQNEAQLDKSGLPSDRFFAERPEGSVSTLKIQRTQQEDSAVYLCASSLSPGETQYFGPGTRLLVL.

The gene calls are TRBV20-1 and TRBJ2-7; 11 bases are shared with TRBD2. With 3 bases clipped from V and 2 bases from J, the junction kept 6 bases outside the gene matches. The CDR3 sequence is 15 residues long. Germline CDR1 is DFQATT and CDR2 is SNEGSKA (reference sequence). The CDR3 here is CSASLLAGAPYEQYF. The CDR3 coding sequence is TGCAGTGCTAGTTTACTAGCGGGGGCCCCCTACGAGCAGTACTTC.

This clonotype was seen more than once but under ten times. The V gene is TRBV29-1, the J gene TRBJ2-7, with 7 bases fitting TRBD2. The CDR3 spans 13 residues. The germline CDR1 and CDR2 sequences are SQVTM and ANQGSEA. After removal of 3 bases from V and 0 bases from J, the junction contained 2 bases not matched to a gene. DNA for the CDR3: TGCAGCGTTGATGAGCGGGGCTCCTACGAGCAGTACTTC. Protein product: CSVDERGSYEQYF.

The V and J genes are TRBV27 and TRBJ2-4, with 9 bases matching TRBD1. After removal of 5 bases from V and 3 bases from J, the junction contained 8 bases not matched to a gene. The CDR3 extends over 16 amino acids. Germline CDR1 and CDR2: MNHEY and SMNVEV (reference sequence). CDR3 amino acids: CASSPGQGIGKNIQYF. CDR3 sequence (DNA): TGTGCCAGCAGTCCGGGACAGGGTATCGGCAAAAACATTCAGTACTTC.

V gene TRBV12-3 or TRBV12-4 combines with J gene TRBJ2-2; D possibly corresponds to TRBD2 (5 bases). Trimming left V 7 bases short and J 6 bases short, with 12 bases between. The CDR3 length is 13 residues. The CDR3: CASTLGAAGELFF. The CDR3 region has the DNA TGTGCCAGCACCTTGGGAGCGGCCGGGGAGCTGTTTTTT.

This chain connects TRBV27 to TRBJ2-3; D is perhaps TRBD2 (6 bases). This CDR3 comprises 15 residues. Germline V lookup: CDR1 MNHEY, CDR2 SMNVEV (reference sequence). Trimming stripped 6 bases from V and 1 base from J, with 14 bases between. As DNA, the CDR3 is TGTGCCAGCAGGTATTTGGGGGGAGGCACAGATACGCAGTATTTT. Amino acids: CASRYLGGGTDTQYF.

This clonotype was found a few times. V usage is TRBV16 and J usage is TRBJ1-1; 7 bases are shared with TRBD1. Germline CDR1 KGHSY, CDR2 FQNENV. V was clipped by 0 bases and J by 4 bases; unmatched bases: 5. CDR3 length: 15 residues. The CDR3 spells CASSQSGTDFTEAFF. Here the CDR3 DNA reads TGTGCCAGCAGCCAATCAGGGACAGATTTCACTGAAGCTTTCTTT.

In this sample, this clonotype turned up a few times. The genes are TRBV4-1 and TRBJ2-1, with TRBD1 identical over 9 bases. The CDR3 length is 16 residues. Germline CDR1 reads MGHRA; CDR2 reads YSYEKL. J lost 6 bases, V lost 0 bases, and 6 bases had no gene match. The CDR3 DNA follows: TGCGCCAGCAGCCAAGATCGACAGGGGGTGAGCAATGAGCAGTTCTTC. This encodes CASSQDRQGVSNEQFF.

The table lists this clonotype with many counts. The gene calls are TRBV5-1 and TRBJ2-6, with 7 nucleotides matching TRBD1. The germline V gene encodes CDR1 SGHRS and CDR2 YFSETQ. Losses at the gene ends were 1 base for V and 0 bases for J; bases not matched to a gene: 4. The CDR3 is 17 amino acids. DNA for the CDR3: TGCGCCAGCAGCTTGATGGGACAGAGCTCTGGGGCCAACGTCCTGACTTTC. It encodes CASSLMGQSSGANVLTF.

This clonotype occurred a few times. The CDR3 loop reads CASTRSGGFQETQYF. The CDR3 nucleotides read TGTGCCAGCACCCGTAGCGGGGGGTTTCAAGAGACCCAGTACTTC. The chain combines TRBV9 with TRBJ2-5; 10 bases align to TRBD2. V lost 6 bases, J lost 2 bases, and 7 bases stayed unmatched. The CDR3 runs 15 residues. From germline, CDR1 is SGDLS and CDR2 YYNGEE.